The clone carrying this T cell receptor beta chain was seen more than once but under ten times. Its antigen is not identified. The sample originates from a study of CD8+CD57+ T cells in acquired aplastic anemia. Study results and caveats: Common to patients and controls were 25 to 30 CD8+ CDR3 sequences. With respect to CD8+ Simpson's diversity, patients and controls did not differ significantly.

With 6 bases clipped from V and 0 bases from J, the junction kept 2 bases outside the gene matches. CDR1 MNHEY and CDR2 SMNVEV come from the germline V gene (reference sequence). There are 14 residues in the CDR3. Genomic DNA, the template, was used for profiling of the TCR beta VDJ and CDR3. TCRdb re-called the reads through MiXCR, storing one row per CDR3 protein. The sample yields about 220,000 distinct CDR3 sequences, 34% seen once. The sample was sorted CD4+, CD8+, or CD8+CD57+ T cells (not recorded which) from PBMCs. The TCR originated in a human donor in good health, serving as a control. V gene TRBV27 combines with J gene TRBJ2-1, with TRBD1 matching over 7 bases. The CDR3 nucleotides are TGTGCCAGCAGGACAGGGAGCTCCTACAATGAGCAGTTCTTC. This codes for CASRTGSSYNEQFF.